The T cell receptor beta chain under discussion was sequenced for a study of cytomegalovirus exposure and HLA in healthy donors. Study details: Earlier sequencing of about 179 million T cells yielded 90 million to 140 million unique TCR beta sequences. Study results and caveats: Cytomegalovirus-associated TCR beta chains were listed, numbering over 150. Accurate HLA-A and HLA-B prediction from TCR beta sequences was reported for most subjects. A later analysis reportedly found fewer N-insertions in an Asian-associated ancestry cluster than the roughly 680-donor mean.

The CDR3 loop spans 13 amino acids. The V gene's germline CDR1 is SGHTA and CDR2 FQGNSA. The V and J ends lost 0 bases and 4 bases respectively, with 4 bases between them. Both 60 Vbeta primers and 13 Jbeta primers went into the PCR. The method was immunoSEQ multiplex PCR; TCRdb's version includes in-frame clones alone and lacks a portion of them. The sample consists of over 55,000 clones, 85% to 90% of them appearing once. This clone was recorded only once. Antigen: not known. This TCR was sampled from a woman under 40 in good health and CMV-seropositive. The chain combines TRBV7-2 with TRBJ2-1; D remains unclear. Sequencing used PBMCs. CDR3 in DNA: TGTGCCAGCAGCTTAGCACTTTACAATGAGCAGTTCTTC. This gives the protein CASSLALYNEQFF.